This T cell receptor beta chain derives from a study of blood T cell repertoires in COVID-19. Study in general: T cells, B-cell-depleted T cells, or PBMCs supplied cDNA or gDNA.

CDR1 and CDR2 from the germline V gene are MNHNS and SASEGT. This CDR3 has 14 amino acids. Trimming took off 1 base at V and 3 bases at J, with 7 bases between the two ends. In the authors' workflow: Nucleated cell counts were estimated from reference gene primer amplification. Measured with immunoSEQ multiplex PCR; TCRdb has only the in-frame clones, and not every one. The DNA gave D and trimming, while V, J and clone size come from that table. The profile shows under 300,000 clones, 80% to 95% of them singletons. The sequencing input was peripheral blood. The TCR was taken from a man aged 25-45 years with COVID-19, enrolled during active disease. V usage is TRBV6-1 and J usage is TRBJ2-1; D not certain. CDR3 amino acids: CASSEVESYNEQFF. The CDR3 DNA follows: TGTGCCAGCAGTGAAGTTGAGAGCTACAATGAGCAGTTCTTC.